Listed below are T cell receptor beta chains from one sample, sequenced in a study of blood T cell repertoires in COVID-19. TCRdb's table, derived via immunoSEQ multiplex PCR, lists solely in-frame clones and lacks some. The data show 150,000 to 200,000 clones, about 83% seen once. Sequencing was done on a sample of peripheral blood. The receptors shown here come from a woman older than 75 with acute or convalescent COVID-19. Each CDR3 is given with its conserved first and last residue. D genes are given only for firm matches. Expanded clones are given a class, and other clones once, few, many or no size at all.

d_call	v_call	j_call	clone_size	cdr3_nt	cdr3_aa
-	TRBV28	TRBJ2-5	-	TGTGCCAGCAGTGCGAAAGAGACCCAGTACTTC	CASSAKETQYF
-	TRBV4-2	TRBJ2-3	-	TGTGCCAGCAGCCAAGATCGACGGGGGAACACAGATACGCAGTATTTT	CASSQDRRGNTDTQYF
TRBD2	TRBV6-5	TRBJ2-7	-	TGTGCCAGCAGCCCCCTAGCGGTTAGCTCCTACGAGCAGTACTTC	CASSPLAVSSYEQYF
TRBD1	TRBV9	TRBJ1-1	few	TGTGCCAGCAGCGCGGGCGGACAGGGGGCCACTGAAGCTTTCTTT	CASSAGGQGATEAFF
-	TRBV7-8	TRBJ2-5	-	TGTGCCAGCAGCTTGGCGCCTCCGGGCAGGGGTTTGGAGACCCAGTACTTC	CASSLAPPGRGLETQYF
-	TRBV30	TRBJ2-7	-	TGTGCCTGGAGTGTGAGCTACGAGCAGTACTTC	CAWSVSYEQYF
-	TRBV7-9	TRBJ1-2	-	TGTGCCAGCAGCAAAGGGACTGCGTCTGGCTACACCTTC	CASSKGTASGYTF
TRBD2	TRBV5-6	TRBJ2-5	-	TGTGCCAGCACGCGGGAGGTAGAGACCCAGTACTTC	CASTREVETQYF
-	TRBV7-6	TRBJ2-3	-	TGTGCCAGCAGCTTATACCCCACGGGGGGCACAGATACGCAGTATTTT	CASSLYPTGGTDTQYF
TRBD2	TRBV19	TRBJ2-2	-	TGTGCCAGTAGTTCCAGCGGGGGCTCGAACACCGGGGAGCTGTTTTTT	CASSSSGGSNTGELFF
-	TRBV7-9	TRBJ1-1	-	TGTGCCAGCAGCCCCGAGAGGGGGAGACTGAACACTGAAGCTTTCTTT	CASSPERGRLNTEAFF
TRBD1	TRBV10-2	TRBJ1-5	-	TGCGCCAGCTCCCGGACAGGGGATAGCAATCAGCCCCAGCATTTT	CASSRTGDSNQPQHF
TRBD1	TRBV6-1	TRBJ1-2	few	TGTGCCAGCAGTGAACCTCGACAGGGGAACTATGGCTACACCTTC	CASSEPRQGNYGYTF
TRBD2	TRBV11-2	TRBJ2-3	-	TGTGCCAGCAGCTTGTGGGCGGGAGTCACAGATACGCAGTATTTT	CASSLWAGVTDTQYF
-	TRBV3-1/TRBV3-2	TRBJ2-3	-	TGTGCCAGCAGCCAAGCCGTAGCGGCAGATACGCAGTATTTT	CASSQAVAADTQYF
TRBD1	TRBV7-2	TRBJ1-2	-	TGTGCCAGCAGCTCCGGGGGACAGGGCTACTATGGCTACACCTTC	CASSSGGQGYYGYTF
-	TRBV5-1	TRBJ1-2	-	TGCGCCAGCAGCTTGGCCCCAGGGAACGGCTATGGCTACACCTTC	CASSLAPGNGYGYTF
-	TRBV19	TRBJ1-6	-	TGTGCCAGCGCCCGAGAATTCCCCTCCTATAATTCACCCCTCCACTTT	CASAREFPSYNSPLHF
-	TRBV6-5	TRBJ2-1	-	TGTGCCAGCACAAGACACGGCGGGATTACAGATGAGCAGTTCTTC	CASTRHGGITDEQFF
TRBD1	TRBV29-1	TRBJ2-5	-	TGCAGCGTTGAAAGGACAGGGAAGGAGACCCAGTACTTC	CSVERTGKETQYF
-	TRBV4-1	TRBJ2-2	few	TGCGCCAGCAGCCAAGTAGACAGAAATCCCGGGGAGCTGTTTTTT	CASSQVDRNPGELFF
TRBD2	TRBV2	TRBJ2-2	-	TGTGCCAGCAGACCCGGACTAGCGGGGGGAGCCGGGGAGCTGTTTTTT	CASRPGLAGGAGELFF
-	TRBV19	TRBJ1-5	-	TGTGCCAGTAGTAAGACGGACTATCAGCCCCAGCATTTT	CASSKTDYQPQHF
TRBD1	TRBV27	TRBJ1-6	once	TGTGCCAGCAGTTTATATGGGGCAGGGGGGAGTTGGGATTCACCCCTCCACTTT	CASSLYGAGGSWDSPLHF
TRBD1	TRBV28	TRBJ1-1	-	TGTGCCAGCAGTCACGCAGGGGGCGCGGACACTGAAGCTTTCTTT	CASSHAGGADTEAFF
-	TRBV5-1	TRBJ2-2	-	TGCGCCAGCAGCGAGCAGAACACCGGGGAGCTGTTTTTT	CASSEQNTGELFF
TRBD2	TRBV24-1	TRBJ2-3	-	TGTGCCACCAGTGATAGACTAGCGGGAAGCACAGATACGCAGTATTTT	CATSDRLAGSTDTQYF
-	TRBV2	TRBJ1-5	-	TGTGCCAGCAGTGAGCAGGGTGGTCAGCCCCAGCATTTT	CASSEQGGQPQHF
-	TRBV28	TRBJ1-2	-	TGTGCCAGCAGTTCACCGACAGAGGGCTACACCTTC	CASSSPTEGYTF
-	TRBV13	TRBJ1-1	-	TGTGCCAGCAGCCGGACAACCGCTGAAGCTTTCTTT	CASSRTTAEAFF
-	TRBV3-1/TRBV3-2	TRBJ1-2	-	TGTGCCAGCAGCTTCTTCGGGGGAGACGGCGGCTACACCTTC	CASSFFGGDGGYTF
TRBD1	TRBV27	TRBJ2-1	once	TGTGCCAGCAGTTTATCCCCACAGGGGAAAAATGAGCAGTTCTTC	CASSLSPQGKNEQFF
TRBD1	TRBV2	TRBJ1-1	-	TGTGCCAGCAGGGACCCGGGACAGGGGGTCACTGAAGCTTTCTTT	CASRDPGQGVTEAFF
TRBD1	TRBV29-1	TRBJ1-5	many	TGCAGCGCCCTGGGACAGGGGGACCAGCCCCAGCATTTT	CSALGQGDQPQHF
TRBD1	TRBV9	TRBJ2-7	-	TGTGCCAGCAGCCCCACGACAGGGGTGGGCGAGCAGTACTTC	CASSPTTGVGEQYF
TRBD1	TRBV6-5	TRBJ1-4	-	TGTGCCAGCAGGACAGGGGCCCAGAATGAAAAACTGTTTTTT	CASRTGAQNEKLFF
TRBD2	TRBV6-2/TRBV6-3	TRBJ2-3	-	TGTGCCAGCAGTTACCCGGGACTAGCGGGATCCTCCACAGATACGCAGTATTTT	CASSYPGLAGSSTDTQYF
-	TRBV6-2/TRBV6-3	TRBJ1-1	-	TGTGCCAGCAGTCAATACAGGAATCGCTTGAACACTGAAGCTTTCTTT	CASSQYRNRLNTEAFF
-	TRBV3-1/TRBV3-2	TRBJ2-2	-	TGTGCCAGCAGCCATGGACAGTTTGGGGGTAGGACCGGGGAGCTGTTTTTT	CASSHGQFGGRTGELFF
TRBD1	TRBV2	TRBJ2-7	-	TGTGCCAGCAGTGTGGCAGGGGGCAAGGGGCAGTACTTC	CASSVAGGKGQYF
-	TRBV11-1	TRBJ2-7	-	TGTGCCAGCAGCTTAAGAGGGCCCGGGTCGTCGTACGAGCAGTACTTC	CASSLRGPGSSYEQYF
-	TRBV11-2	TRBJ2-7	-	TGTGCCAGCAGCTTAGATGTGGGAGCCTACGAGCAGTACTTC	CASSLDVGAYEQYF
TRBD1	TRBV29-1	TRBJ1-4	-	TGCAGCGTTGGTCAGGGGGAAACTAATGAAAAACTGTTTTTT	CSVGQGETNEKLFF
-	TRBV14	TRBJ2-7	few	TGTGCCAGCAGCCAAGTCATAGGCGTGGGCACCTACGAGCAGTACTTC	CASSQVIGVGTYEQYF
-	TRBV6-5	TRBJ1-3	-	TGTGCCAGCAGTAACTCCGGGACAAAAGGAAACACCATATATTTT	CASSNSGTKGNTIYF
TRBD1	TRBV9	TRBJ1-2	few	TGTGCCAGCAGCGCCCAGACCGTGACAGGGTCGGGGGGCTACACCTTC	CASSAQTVTGSGGYTF
TRBD1	TRBV2	TRBJ1-4	-	TGTGCCAGCTTAGGACAGGGGGCGTTTCGTGAAAAACTGTTTTTT	CASLGQGAFREKLFF
TRBD1	TRBV2	TRBJ1-1	few	TGTGCCGGACAGGGGGTGTTGAACACTGAAGCTTTCTTT	CAGQGVLNTEAFF
TRBD1	TRBV2	TRBJ1-2	-	TGTGCCAGCAGTTACGGACAGGGCAATTATGGAGGCTACACCTTC	CASSYGQGNYGGYTF
-	TRBV10-1	TRBJ1-6	few	TGCGCCAGCAGTCTCGGGACTGGGGATAATTCACCCCTCCACTTT	CASSLGTGDNSPLHF
TRBD2	TRBV27	TRBJ2-1	-	TGTGCCAGCAGCCCCTGGACTAGCTCCTACAATGAGCAGTTCTTC	CASSPWTSSYNEQFF
TRBD2	TRBV28	TRBJ2-7	once	TGTGCCAGCAGTAGTCGGAGGGCGGGAGGGGACGAGCAGTACTTC	CASSSRRAGGDEQYF
TRBD1	TRBV7-2	TRBJ1-1	-	TGTGCCAGCAGCAAAGAGGGGGCTAGAACTGAAGCTTTCTTT	CASSKEGARTEAFF
TRBD1	TRBV30	TRBJ1-5	-	TGTGCCTGGAGCGCCGGGACAGGGAGAAATCAGCCCCAGCATTTT	CAWSAGTGRNQPQHF
-	TRBV29-1	TRBJ2-7	-	TGCAGCGTCCTAAGGGGTAGAGAGCAGTACTTC	CSVLRGREQYF
-	TRBV21-1	TRBJ2-7	few	TGTGCCAGCAGCAAAGGTGGGACTAGCACATACGAGCAGTACTTC	CASSKGGTSTYEQYF
TRBD2	TRBV5-1	TRBJ2-7	-	TGCGCCAGCAGCTCGGGACTAGCGGCGTCCTACGAGCAGTACTTC	CASSSGLAASYEQYF
TRBD1	TRBV30	TRBJ2-3	-	TGTGCCTGGTCTGCCATGGCAGGGGGACAGTATACGCAGTATTTT	CAWSAMAGGQYTQYF
TRBD2	TRBV5-4	TRBJ2-7	many	TGTGCCAGCAGCTCGGCGTGGGGGGGCGAGCAGTACTTC	CASSSAWGGEQYF
-	TRBV5-5	TRBJ2-7	-	TGTGCCAGCAGCCATCCCCTGTTACTGAACGAGCAGTACTTC	CASSHPLLLNEQYF